This entry is about one T cell receptor beta chain. Sequencing used immunoSEQ multiplex PCR; TCRdb keeps in-frame clones, though not all of them. The table includes some 74,000 clones, about 88% detected once. These data are taken from a study of control samples from healthy donors and cancer patients. Sequenced input: blood. The clonotype was recovered from a woman aged 45-65 years in good health.

CDR3 sequence reads: CASSLKDFTDTQYF. The CDR3, as DNA: TGTGCCAGCAGCTTAAAGGATTTCACAGATACGCAGTATTTT. The V and J genes are TRBV11-2 and TRBJ2-3; D gene ambiguous. Per germline, CDR1 SGHAT and CDR2 FQNNGV. The CDR3 has 14 amino acids. Trimming left V 2 bases short and J 2 bases short, with 8 bases between.